This is a list of T cell receptor beta chains from one sample in a study of blood T cell repertoires in COVID-19. Data came from immunoSEQ multiplex PCR; TCRdb stores just in-frame clones and leaves some out. The sample consists of about 210,000 clones, about four fifths of them appearing once. The sample consisted of PBMCs or T cells enriched from blood (not recorded which). The receptors were gathered from a woman aged 50 to 60 with acute COVID-19. The CDR3 runs from the conserved cysteine through the conserved F or W. The D gene is left open where the match is weak. Size is omitted from some rows. Given values are once, few, many or a class for expanded clones.

d_call j_call clone_size v_call cdr3_aa cdr3_nt
- TRBJ2-1 - TRBV28 CASRQGGAYNEQFF TGTGCCAGCAGGCAGGGGGGCGCCTACAATGAGCAGTTCTTC
- TRBJ1-2 - TRBV19 CASSYSGQIVVSVTF TGTGCCAGTAGTTATTCCGGACAAATTGTTGTCAGTGTAACCTTC
- TRBJ2-7 - TRBV19 CASSIHGRGEQYF TGTGCCAGTAGTATCCACGGCAGGGGCGAGCAGTACTTC
TRBD1 TRBJ2-1 - TRBV5-1 CASKGQDYNEQFF TGCGCCAGCAAGGGACAGGACTACAATGAGCAGTTCTTC
- TRBJ2-7 - TRBV18 CASSAGGTDNYEQYF TGTGCCAGCTCAGCAGGCGGGACAGATAACTACGAGCAGTACTTC
- TRBJ2-3 - TRBV5-1 CASSLGGPTDTQYF TGCGCCAGCAGCTTGGGGGGGCCCACAGATACGCAGTATTTT
- TRBJ1-1 - TRBV11-1 CASSLDYGMNTEAFF TGTGCCAGCAGCTTAGACTACGGTATGAACACTGAAGCTTTCTTT
- TRBJ1-1 once TRBV29-1 CSVELWALENTEAFF TGCAGCGTTGAACTTTGGGCTCTCGAGAACACTGAAGCTTTCTTT
TRBD2 TRBJ2-1 - TRBV7-2 CASSYPGTSIREQFF TGTGCCAGCAGCTATCCCGGGACTAGCATCCGTGAGCAGTTCTTC
- TRBJ2-1 - TRBV2 CASSVLNNEQFF TGTGCCAGCAGTGTACTCAACAATGAGCAGTTCTTC
- TRBJ1-4 few TRBV27 CASSQRGRVGEKLFF TGTGCCAGCAGCCAAAGGGGCAGGGTGGGGGAAAAACTGTTTTTT
- TRBJ2-1 few TRBV5-8 CASSLGQSYNEQFF TGTGCCAGCAGCTTGGGACAGTCCTACAATGAGCAGTTCTTC
TRBD2 TRBJ2-3 few TRBV28 CASSGLAGGPEDTQYF TGTGCCAGCAGTGGACTAGCGGGGGGGCCGGAAGATACGCAGTATTTT
TRBD1 TRBJ2-1 - TRBV7-9 CASSPGVAGQGVDEQFF TGTGCCAGCAGCCCAGGAGTGGCGGGACAGGGGGTCGATGAGCAGTTCTTC
TRBD1 TRBJ2-5 - TRBV6-5 CASSKRQGRQTQYF TGTGCCAGCAGTAAACGACAGGGGAGGCAGACCCAGTACTTC
TRBD1 TRBJ2-3 - TRBV7-9 CASSLWDRAGDTQYF TGTGCCAGCAGCTTATGGGACAGGGCTGGAGATACGCAGTATTTT
- TRBJ2-7 - TRBV6-5 CASSPGSSGEQYF TGTGCCAGCAGTCCAGGGTCCTCCGGCGAGCAGTACTTC
- TRBJ1-5 - TRBV13 CASSPQAGLLASNQPQHF TGTGCCAGCAGCCCCCAAGCGGGGCTGCTGGCTAGCAATCAGCCCCAGCATTTT
TRBD1 TRBJ1-5 - TRBV5-6 CASSSRDGGQGFNQPQHF TGTGCCAGCAGCTCCCGAGATGGGGGACAGGGGTTCAATCAGCCCCAGCATTTT
- TRBJ1-1 - TRBV18 CASSPLARLNTEAFF TGTGCCAGCTCACCTCTGGCACGCTTGAACACTGAAGCTTTCTTT
TRBD1 TRBJ2-5 - TRBV11-2 CASSLARGTGVEETQYF TGTGCCAGCAGCTTAGCGCGCGGGACAGGGGTAGAAGAGACCCAGTACTTC
TRBD1 TRBJ1-2 - TRBV5-8 CASSRQGKDGYTF TGTGCCAGCAGCCGACAGGGCAAGGACGGCTACACCTTC
TRBD2 TRBJ2-2 - TRBV7-9 CASSPWTSGNTGELFF TGTGCCAGCAGCCCCTGGACTAGCGGTAACACCGGGGAGCTGTTTTTT
- TRBJ1-4 - TRBV7-9 CASGFGGGNEKLFF TGTGCCAGCGGTTTTGGCGGCGGTAATGAAAAACTGTTTTTT
TRBD1 TRBJ1-4 - TRBV4-1 CASSQDRVDPKLFF TGCGCCAGCAGCCAGGACAGGGTGGATCCAAAACTGTTTTTT
- TRBJ2-1 - TRBV18 CASSPPGGGEQFF TGTGCCAGCTCACCACCGGGGGGTGGTGAGCAGTTCTTC
TRBD2 TRBJ2-3 few TRBV9 CASSATSGGPGTDTQYF TGTGCCAGCAGCGCGACTAGCGGAGGGCCAGGCACAGATACGCAGTATTTT
TRBD2 TRBJ2-1 - TRBV7-8 CASSLTGGAANEQFF TGTGCCAGCAGCTTAACCGGGGGGGCCGCGAATGAGCAGTTCTTC
TRBD2 TRBJ2-5 - TRBV27 CASSLTTSGSQETQYF TGTGCCAGCAGTTTGACGACTAGCGGCTCACAAGAGACCCAGTACTTC
- TRBJ2-3 - TRBV18 CASSPPSPNPPDTQYF TGTGCCAGCTCACCACCAAGCCCTAACCCTCCAGATACGCAGTATTTT
TRBD1 TRBJ1-6 - TRBV13 CASSLRGQGKYSPLHF TGTGCCAGCAGCCTGCGGGGACAGGGCAAGTATTCACCCCTCCACTTT
TRBD2 TRBJ2-3 - TRBV12-5 CASGQYSGGTTDTQYF TGTGCTAGTGGCCAATACAGCGGGGGGACTACAGATACGCAGTATTTT
TRBD1 TRBJ2-5 - TRBV10-3 CAIGPGQGLQETQYF TGTGCCATCGGCCCGGGACAGGGACTCCAAGAGACCCAGTACTTC
- TRBJ2-7 - TRBV2 CASRTDEQYF TGTGCCAGCAGGACAGACGAGCAGTACTTC
TRBD2 TRBJ2-7 once TRBV2 CASSVLAGGPEQYF TGTGCCAGCAGTGTACTAGCGGGAGGGCCCGAGCAGTACTTC
- TRBJ2-1 - TRBV5-1 CASSSEWRSSYNEQFF TGCGCCAGCAGCTCCGAATGGCGGAGCTCCTACAATGAGCAGTTCTTC
- TRBJ2-3 - TRBV27 CASSLWDFTDTQYF TGTGCCAGCAGTTTGTGGGACTTTACAGATACGCAGTATTTT
TRBD1 TRBJ2-7 - TRBV5-1 CASSTRTGGEQYF TGCGCCAGCAGCACACGGACAGGGGGCGAGCAGTACTTC
- TRBJ1-6 - TRBV11-2 CASSPGRGSRNSPLHF TGTGCCAGCAGCCCCGGAAGGGGCTCGCGAAATTCACCCCTCCACTTT
- TRBJ1-4 - TRBV4-1 CASSQVSEKLFF TGCGCCAGCAGCCAAGTGAGTGAAAAACTGTTTTTT
- TRBJ2-6 few TRBV15 CATSRAAGIVSGANVLTF TGTGCCACCAGCAGAGCGGCAGGGATTGTCTCTGGGGCCAACGTCCTGACTTTC
- TRBJ2-1 - TRBV5-1 CASSLNEGGSYNEQFF TGCGCCAGCAGCTTAAATGAAGGGGGCTCCTACAATGAGCAGTTCTTC
- TRBJ1-4 - TRBV7-2 CASSLAQGNEKLFF TGTGCCAGCAGCTTAGCACAGGGTAATGAAAAACTGTTTTTT